A selection of T cell receptor beta chains follows, all from one sample in a study of T cells after posttransplantation cyclophosphamide. The assay was immunoSEQ multiplex PCR, and TCRdb's table has in-frame clones only and misses some. The sample consists of about 66,000 clones, just under 95% of them appearing once. Specimen: PBMCs. These receptor sequences come from a woman in her twenties or thirties in good health and a related stem cell transplant donor. CDR3s include the opening cysteine and the closing phenylalanine or tryptophan. The D gene is left open where the match is weak. Clone size, where shown, is once, few, many, or a class for clones that have expanded.

>TRBJ1-2|-|TRBV5-4|-
TGTGCCAGCAGCCCCCCGGGGAGGGGGTATGGCTACACCTTC
CASSPPGRGYGYTF
>TRBJ2-7|-|TRBV27|-
TGTGCCAGCAGTTTAGCGGTGATGGGGCGCGACGAGCAGTACTTC
CASSLAVMGRDEQYF
>TRBJ2-2|-|TRBV4-2|-
TGTGCCAGCAGTCTAAAACCGGGAGCAGAGACCGGGGAGCTGTTTTTT
CASSLKPGAETGELFF
>TRBJ1-3|-|TRBV6-5|TRBD1
TGTGCCAGCAGTTACGACCCAGGGGGCTCAGGAAACACCATATATTTT
CASSYDPGGSGNTIYF
>TRBJ2-3|-|TRBV10-3|TRBD2
TGTGCCTCACGGGGGGGGATCACAGATACGCAGTATTTT
CASRGGITDTQYF
>TRBJ1-6|-|TRBV11-2|-
TGTGCCAGCAGCCCGGACATTTCTCATTCACCCCTCCACTTT
CASSPDISHSPLHF
>TRBJ1-2|-|TRBV5-1|-
TGCGCCAGTCAAAAGACGGGGAACTATGGCTACACCTTC
CASQKTGNYGYTF
>TRBJ1-1|-|TRBV4-1|-
TGCGCCAGCAGCCAAGCGACAGGAAACACTGAAGCTTTCTTT
CASSQATGNTEAFF
>TRBJ2-1|-|TRBV4-1|TRBD2
TGCGCCAGCAGAGAAGCGGGGGGAAGCTCCTACAATGAGCAGTTCTTC
CASREAGGSSYNEQFF
>TRBJ1-2|-|TRBV9|-
TGTGCCAGCAGCCTTCAGACAGAAGCTAACTATGGCTACACCTTC
CASSLQTEANYGYTF
>TRBJ2-2|-|TRBV4-2|TRBD2
TGTGCCAGCAGCCCCGGACTAGCGGGGGGGGTCGGGGAGCTGTTTTTT
CASSPGLAGGVGELFF
>TRBJ2-7|-|TRBV27|-
TGTGCCAGCGGTGGGACGGTCTCCTACGAGCAGTACTTC
CASGGTVSYEQYF
>TRBJ1-6|-|TRBV7-2|-
TGTGCCAGCAGCTTACAGGGTATCAGTTCACCCCTCCACTTT
CASSLQGISSPLHF
>TRBJ1-3|-|TRBV7-2|-
TGTGCCAGCAGCCCGTGGGTCTCTGGAAACACCATATATTTT
CASSPWVSGNTIYF
>TRBJ2-7|once|TRBV5-6|-
TGTGCCAGCAGAGGCAACAGGGGAGGTGGCGGCGAGCAGTACTTC
CASRGNRGGGGEQYF
>TRBJ1-1|-|TRBV30|TRBD1
TGTGCCTGGAGTCGAGTTTTGACAGGGGACGGGAGGACTGAAGCTTTCTTT
CAWSRVLTGDGRTEAFF
>TRBJ1-5|-|TRBV5-6|-
TGTGCCAGCAGCTCCATGGCACCTACTCGGGGTCAGCCCCAGCATTTT
CASSSMAPTRGQPQHF
>TRBJ1-1|-|TRBV11-2|-
TGTGCCAGCAGCCCCGGGTCATGGTGGGACATGAACACTGAAGCTTTCTTT
CASSPGSWWDMNTEAFF
>TRBJ1-1|-|TRBV13|TRBD1
TGTGCCAGCAGCTTAGTGCCGGGACAGGGAGGCACTGAAGCTTTCTTT
CASSLVPGQGGTEAFF
>TRBJ2-1|-|TRBV7-3|TRBD2
TGTGCCAGCAGCCCTCTGAGGCTGCGGGGGGCCAGGAATGAGCAGTTCTTC
CASSPLRLRGARNEQFF
>TRBJ2-3|-|TRBV7-6|TRBD2
TGTGCCAGCAGCTCCCCAGCGGGGGGCACAGATACGCAGTATTTT
CASSSPAGGTDTQYF
>TRBJ2-7|-|TRBV15|-
TGTGCCACCAGCAGAGATAGTGGGAGCTCCTACGAGCAGTACTTC
CATSRDSGSSYEQYF
>TRBJ2-7|-|TRBV5-1|-
TGCGCCAGCAGCCCCGGGTCATACTACGAGCAGTACTTC
CASSPGSYYEQYF